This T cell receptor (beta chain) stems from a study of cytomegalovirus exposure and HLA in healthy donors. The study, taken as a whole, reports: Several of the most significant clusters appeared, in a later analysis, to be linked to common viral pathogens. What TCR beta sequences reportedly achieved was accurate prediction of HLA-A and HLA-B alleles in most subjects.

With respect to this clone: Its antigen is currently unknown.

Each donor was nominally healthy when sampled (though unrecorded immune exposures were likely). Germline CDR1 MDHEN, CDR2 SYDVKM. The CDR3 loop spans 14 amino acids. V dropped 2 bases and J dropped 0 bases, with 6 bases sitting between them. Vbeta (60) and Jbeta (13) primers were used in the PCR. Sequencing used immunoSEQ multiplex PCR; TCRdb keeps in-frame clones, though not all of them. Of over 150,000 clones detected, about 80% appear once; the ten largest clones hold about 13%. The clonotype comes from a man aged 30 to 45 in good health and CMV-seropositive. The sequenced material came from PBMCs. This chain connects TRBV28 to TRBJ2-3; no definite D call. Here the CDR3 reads CASSLAASTDTQYF. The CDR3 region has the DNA TGTGCCAGCAGTTTAGCGGCTAGCACAGATACGCAGTATTTT.